The rows below give T cell receptor beta chains drawn from one sample of a study of human T cells and chemical hapten exposure. Each CDR3 protein gets one entry after TCRdb re-called the RACE reads with MiXCR. The table includes around 130,000 distinct CDR3 sequences, approximately 10% detected once. The material sequenced was whole blood, taken in connection with sensitization to the hapten diphenylcyclopropenone (DPC). All receptors derive from a woman between 45 and 60 years old with alopecia areata. Some clones in this sample may be carry-over from other donors' samples. CDR3s include the opening cysteine and the closing phenylalanine or tryptophan. A D gene is named only where the DNA matches it firmly. Size tells how often a clone was seen (once, few, many) or the class of an expanded clone, and some rows leave it out.

-	many	TRBV6-2/TRBV6-3	TRBJ2-7	TGTGCCAGCAGTTACCTGAGCGAGCAGTACTTC	CASSYLSEQYF
TRBD2	-	TRBV7-3	TRBJ2-5	TGTGCCAGCAGCTTAGGCGGGAGGGCCAAGGGAGAGACCCAGTACTTC	CASSLGGRAKGETQYF
-	few	TRBV18	TRBJ2-5	TGTGCCAGCTCCCCGGCCGGATTACAAGAGACCCAGTACTTC	CASSPAGLQETQYF
TRBD2	-	TRBV29-1	TRBJ2-1	TGCAGCGTCGTCGGACTAGCGGGATTCTATGAGCAGTTCTTC	CSVVGLAGFYEQFF
TRBD2	-	TRBV7-9	TRBJ2-3	TGTGCCAGCAGCTTAACGGGGACTAGCCCGAAAGATACGCAGTATTTT	CASSLTGTSPKDTQYF
TRBD1	few	TRBV11-2	TRBJ2-6	TGTGCCAGCAGCTCCCGGGACAGGGGATTCTCTGGGGCCAACGTCCTGACTTTC	CASSSRDRGFSGANVLTF
TRBD1	-	TRBV10-3	TRBJ1-2	TGTGCCATTGGGCGGGGGACAGCCTATGGCTACACCTTC	CAIGRGTAYGYTF
TRBD2	many	TRBV12-5	TRBJ2-2	TGTGCTAGTGGCTCGAGCGGGAGGGCCGCCGGGGAGCTGTTTTTT	CASGSSGRAAGELFF
TRBD2	-	TRBV9	TRBJ2-2	TGTGCCAGCAGCGTAGGACTAGCTCGGGCCGGGGAGCTGTTTTTT	CASSVGLARAGELFF
TRBD2	-	TRBV7-9	TRBJ2-5	TGTGCCAGCAGCTTGCGGGAGATTGACGGAGAGACCCAGTACTTC	CASSLREIDGETQYF
-	-	TRBV9	TRBJ1-5	TGTGCCAGCAGCGCAGGGACCACGGGGAGCGGATTTGGTCAGCCCCAGCATTTT	CASSAGTTGSGFGQPQHF
-	few	TRBV7-8	TRBJ2-1	TGTGCCAGCAGCTTAGGTCCGGGCGATGAGCAGTTCTTC	CASSLGPGDEQFF
-	-	TRBV11-3	TRBJ2-7	TGTGCCAGCAGCTTAACCTTGCCGACAGCCTACGAGCAGTACTTC	CASSLTLPTAYEQYF
TRBD1	few	TRBV5-1	TRBJ2-2	TGCGCCAGCAGCTTGCCCTGGACAGGTGACACCGGGGAGCTGTTTTTT	CASSLPWTGDTGELFF
-	few	TRBV6-1	TRBJ2-3	TGTGCCAGCAGATCGGGGACGTCTGCTAGCACAGATACGCAGTATTTT	CASRSGTSASTDTQYF
TRBD1	-	TRBV4-1	TRBJ2-7	TGCGCCAGCAGCCAAGCCCGGACAGGCCCCTACGAGCAGTACTTC	CASSQARTGPYEQYF
-	-	TRBV20-1	TRBJ2-1	TGCAGTGCTAGCCCAGCCAAGCGGACCTACAATGAGCAGTTCTTC	CSASPAKRTYNEQFF
-	few	TRBV7-9	TRBJ1-2	TGTGCCAGCAGCTTAGTAGGGTCGGATTCTAACTATGGCTACACCTTC	CASSLVGSDSNYGYTF
-	many	TRBV9	TRBJ2-1	TGTGCCAGCAGCGTAGCGGCTACCAGGGATAATGAGCAGTTCTTC	CASSVAATRDNEQFF
-	-	TRBV28	TRBJ2-3	TGTGCCAGCCCGCCTCGGGGCTACACAGATACGCAGTATTTT	CASPPRGYTDTQYF
-	few	TRBV4-2	TRBJ1-5	TGTGCCAGCAGTCCTAGGGGGGATTATAGCAATCAGCCCCAGCATTTT	CASSPRGDYSNQPQHF
-	-	TRBV6-5	TRBJ2-1	TGTGCCAGCAGTTACTCGACCGGGTATGAGCAGTTCTTC	CASSYSTGYEQFF
TRBD2	-	TRBV5-1	TRBJ2-1	TGCGCCAGTTTTACTTCTCCTAGCGGGATGCCCTACAATGAGCAGTCCTTC	CASFTSPSGMPYNEQSF
-	many	TRBV6-2/TRBV6-3	TRBJ2-1	TGTGCCAGCAGTTACCTACCCAACTCCTACAATGAGCAGTTCTTC	CASSYLPNSYNEQFF
-	few	TRBV11-2	TRBJ2-1	TGTGCCAGCAGCTTAGGTGGGAGAGGGAATGAGCAGTTCTTC	CASSLGGRGNEQFF
-	-	TRBV7-2	TRBJ2-3	TGTGCCAGCAGCTTAGTAAGCGGAGCCAGCACAGATACGCAGTATTTT	CASSLVSGASTDTQYF
-	many	TRBV25-1	TRBJ2-7	TGTGCCAGCAGTGAAGTGGTGGCGTTCGAGCAGTACTTC	CASSEVVAFEQYF
TRBD1	-	TRBV5-1	TRBJ2-3	TGCGCCAGCAGCTTGGTGGGGACAGGGGGCGGAGATACGCAGTATTTT	CASSLVGTGGGDTQYF
-	many	TRBV6-7	TRBJ2-5	TGTGCCAGCATGACCGGGACTCACTGGCTGGGGACCCAGTACTTC	CASMTGTHWLGTQYF
TRBD1	many	TRBV19	TRBJ1-4	TGTGCCAGTAGTTCGGGACAGGGTGAAAAACTGTTTTTT	CASSSGQGEKLFF
-	-	TRBV24-1	TRBJ2-1	TGTGCCACCAGTGGCAGCGGGTGGTACAATGAGCAGTTCTTC	CATSGSGWYNEQFF
-	-	TRBV5-1	TRBJ1-3	TGCGCCAGCAGCTTGACAGGCACTGGAAACACCATATATTTT	CASSLTGTGNTIYF
-	few	TRBV10-3	TRBJ1-2	TGTGCCATCAGTGATGTACAGGGTCACACCTTC	CAISDVQGHTF
-	many	TRBV4-2	TRBJ2-7	TGTGCCAGCAGCCAAGATAATCACAACGAGCAGTACTTC	CASSQDNHNEQYF
TRBD2	few	TRBV9	TRBJ2-5	TGTGCCAGCAGCGAAGGACTAGCGGGAGTGGAGACCCAGTACTTC	CASSEGLAGVETQYF